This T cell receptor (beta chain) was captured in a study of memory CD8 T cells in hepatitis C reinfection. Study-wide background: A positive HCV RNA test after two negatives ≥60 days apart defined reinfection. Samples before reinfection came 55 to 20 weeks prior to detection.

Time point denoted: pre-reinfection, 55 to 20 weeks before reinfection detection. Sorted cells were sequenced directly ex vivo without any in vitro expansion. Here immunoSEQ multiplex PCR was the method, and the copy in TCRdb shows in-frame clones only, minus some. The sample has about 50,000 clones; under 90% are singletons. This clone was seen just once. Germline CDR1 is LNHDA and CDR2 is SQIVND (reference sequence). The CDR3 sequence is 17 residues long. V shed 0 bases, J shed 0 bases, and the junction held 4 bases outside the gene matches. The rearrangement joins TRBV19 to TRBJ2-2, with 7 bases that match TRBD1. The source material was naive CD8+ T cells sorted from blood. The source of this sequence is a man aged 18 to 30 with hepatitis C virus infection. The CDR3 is CASSIEPGTANTGELFF. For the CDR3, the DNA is TGTGCCAGTAGTATAGAACCAGGGACAGCGAACACCGGGGAGCTGTTTTTT.